These 12 T cell receptor beta chains were all obtained from the same sample, sequenced in a study of cytomegalovirus exposure and HLA in healthy donors. Clones were read by immunoSEQ multiplex PCR, and TCRdb kept only the in-frame ones, dropping some. The sample consists of roughly 130,000 clones, roughly 90% of them appearing once. Sequencing was done on a sample of PBMCs. These receptors were obtained from a man aged 25-45 years in good health and CMV-seronegative.

V and J are TRBV19 and TRBJ1-2, with D perhaps matching TRBD1 (6 bases). The V gene lost 4 bases and the J gene lost 4 bases, with 13 bases spanning the gap. Per germline, CDR1 LNHDA and CDR2 SQIVND (reference sequence). The CDR3 extends over 14 amino acids. The DNA for the CDR3 is TGTGCCAGTAGTACGACCGGGACAAGCTATGGCTACACCTTC. Amino acid sequence: CASSTTGTSYGYTF.

V gene TRBV6-5 combines with J gene TRBJ1-6, with TRBD1 matching 8 bases. With 5 bases clipped from V and 9 bases from J, the junction kept 6 bases outside the gene matches. The germline gives CDR1 MNHEY, CDR2 SVGAGI. The CDR3 is 14 amino acids. CDR3 region: CASSDRGRSSPLHF. The CDR3 DNA reads as TGTGCCAGCAGTGACAGGGGAAGGAGTTCACCCCTCCACTTT.

The chain joins TRBV13 to TRBJ2-7, with D possibly TRBD2 on 5 matching bases. Germline CDR1 and CDR2: PRHDT and FYEKMQ (reference sequence). V lost 2 bases and J 5 bases, leaving 13 bases between the germline ends. The CDR3 extends over 14 amino acids. CDR3 amino acids: CASSLRGSFHEQYF. The CDR3 nucleotides read TGTGCCAGCAGCTTACGGGGATCTTTCCACGAGCAGTACTTC.

This rearrangement joins TRBV4-1 to TRBJ2-6; D not resolved. Germline CDR1 reads MGHRA; CDR2 reads YSYEKL. This CDR3 has 14 residues. V lost 4 bases and J 1 base, leaving 5 bases between the germline ends. The CDR3 DNA reads as TGCGCCAGCAGCCCCATGTCTGGGGCCAACGTCCTGACTTTC. Its translation: CASSPMSGANVLTF.

This clone came up once. This rearrangement joins TRBV12-2 to TRBJ2-5; TRBD2 is taken as the D call from the table, unchecked against the DNA. The J call may be wrong; the DNA end is better matched by TRBJ2-7. TRBV12-2 is given as a pseudogene. The CDR3 covers 12 residues. The CDR3 spells CASRLAPYEQYF. CDR3 DNA: TGTGCAAGTCGCTTAGCGCCCTACGAGCAGTACTTC.

In DNA form, the CDR3 reads TGTGCCAGCAGTGTTGGGCCGGGACTACGGTTCTACGAGCAGTACTTC. This encodes CASSVGPGLRFYEQYF. This chain joins TRBV2 and TRBJ2-7; 7 nucleotides align to TRBD2. V shed 4 bases and J 3 bases; nucleotides not matched to a gene: 12. The CDR3 is 16 residues long. Germline CDR1 and CDR2: SNHLY and FYNNEI.

The gene calls are TRBV11-2 and TRBJ2-5, with 15 bases that match TRBD2. The ends lost 5 bases at V and 5 bases at J; junction bases unmatched: 9. This CDR3 has 17 amino acids. The germline V gene has CDR1 SGHAT and CDR2 FQNNGV. CDR3 nucleotides: TGTGCCAGCAGCCCTACGGGACTAGCGGGGGGAACGGAGACCCAGTACTTC. Encoded protein: CASSPTGLAGGTETQYF. Full variable domain (missing parts from reference TRBV11-2 and TRBJ2-5): EAGVAQSPRYKIIEKRQSVAFWCNPISGHATLYWYQQILGQGPKLLIQFQNNGVVDDSQLPKDRFSAERLKGVDSTLKIQPAKLEDSAVYLCASSPTGLAGGTETQYFGPGTRLLVL.

V and J are TRBV7-9 and TRBJ2-7; D is ambiguous. Deletions cut 7 bases from V and 0 bases from J, with 16 bases between. The CDR3 spans 15 residues. Germline V gene lookup returns CDR1 SEHNR and CDR2 FQNEAQ (reference sequence). CDR3 in amino acids: CASNIVSGYSYEQYF. The DNA for the CDR3 is TGTGCCAGCAACATAGTATCCGGGTACTCCTACGAGCAGTACTTC.

The gene calls are TRBV7-9 and TRBJ2-3; 10 bases map to TRBD2. CDR1 and CDR2 (germline): SEHNR, FQNEAQ (reference sequence). The J segment lost 0 bases and the V segment lost 3 bases, leaving 3 bases of the junction unmatched. This CDR3 spans 16 amino acids. The CDR3: CASSFIAGGSTDTQYF. In nucleotides, the CDR3 is TGTGCCAGCAGCTTTATAGCGGGGGGTAGCACAGATACGCAGTATTTT.

The CDR3 DNA sequence: TGTGCCAGCACGCACGATTTGACAGGGCAAGGCTATGGCTACACCTTC. Translating gives CASTHDLTGQGYGYTF. The V and J genes are TRBV9 and TRBJ1-2; 7 nucleotides agree with TRBD1. Germline V CDR1 and CDR2: SGDLS, YYNGEE. CDR3 length equals 16 residues. The V segment lost 6 bases and the J segment 4 bases; nucleotides outside the gene matches: 15.

The V call is TRBV5-1, the J call TRBJ1-1; no reliable D call. V was shortened by 1 base and J by 4 bases, with 5 bases between the two germline ends. Germline lookup yields CDR1 SGHRS and CDR2 YFSETQ. The CDR3 totals 12 residues. CDR3 amino acids: CASSLSRTEAFF. The CDR3 DNA follows: TGCGCCAGCAGCTTGTCGCGCACTGAAGCTTTCTTT.

This CDR3 is CASSVDDRGNYGYTF. CDR3 DNA: TGTGCCAGCAGTGTGGATGACAGGGGCAACTATGGCTACACCTTC. This chain links TRBV27 with TRBJ1-2, with 8 positions matching TRBD1. Trimming at V came to 5 bases and at J to 2 bases, leaving 7 bases not matched to a gene. The CDR3 covers 15 residues. The germline V gene encodes CDR1 MNHEY and CDR2 SMNVEV (reference sequence).